This T cell receptor beta chain comes out of a study of T cells in Graves' hyperthyroidism and ophthalmopathy. Study-level results: Ophthalmopathy was identified by the model a median about 6 months ahead of onset. Among clonotypes expanded in thyroid above 0.001, most were also found in blood.

This clonotype was seen ten or more times. The antigen is unknown. Germline is not matched at one junction end, which may reflect a read error. Calling Graves' hyperthyroidism stable meant ophthalmopathy did not progress within 18 months. CDR1 is SGHRS, CDR2 YFSETQ, per germline. The CDR3 totals 13 residues. Amplification yielded TCR beta CDR3 regions, with RNA transcripts as the source. The study used the HTBI primer set for a first-round RT-PCR of the TCR CDR3. MiXCR was run by TCRdb on the multiplex PCR reads, yielding one entry per CDR3 protein. This table has about 360,000 distinct CDR3 sequences, less than 15% appearing once.

The chain employs TRBV5-1 and TRBJ2-5; 7 bases match TRBD1. The clonotype was recovered from a woman younger than 35 with Graves' hyperthyroidism. The sequencing sample was made of blood. The CDR3 sequence is CASSRQGQETQYF. CDR3 DNA sequence: TGTGCCAGCAGTCGACAGGGCCAAGAGACCCAGTACTTC.